Listed below are T cell receptor beta chains from one sample, sequenced in a study of response to subunit inactivated influenza vaccine. From the RT-PCR reads, TCRdb called clonotypes with MiXCR, one entry per CDR3 protein. This sample has around 520,000 distinct CDR3 sequences; approximately 10% occur once, and the top ten carry roughly a tenth. The sequencing used PBMCs from blood, collected on the day of vaccination. These receptors were obtained from a man aged 50-60 years who received an inactivated influenza vaccine. CDR3s leave out the opening cysteine and the closing phenylalanine or tryptophan.

TRBV5-1,TRBJ2-2,ASRRTSNTGELF
TRBV9,TRBJ2-4,ASSVAGAGAKNIQY
TRBV12-3/TRBV12-4,TRBJ2-1,ASSSGQGKF
TRBV5-1,TRBJ2-1,ASSSQGGSSYNEQF
TRBV6-5,TRBJ2-2,ASVTSGRSNTGELF
TRBV10-3,TRBJ2-3,AISESVFGARVDTQY
TRBV29-1,TRBJ2-2,SVNSGGLAGELF
TRBV5-1,TRBJ2-3,ASSPHPSTDTQY
TRBV27,TRBJ2-3,ASSLRGDVDTQY
TRBV12-3/TRBV12-4,TRBJ2-1,ASSSRDRVYNEQF
TRBV5-5,TRBJ2-5,ASSRGTEQETQY
TRBV7-2,TRBJ2-7,ASSSLSSFYEQY
TRBV4-3,TRBJ1-4,ASSQEGQGIEKLF
TRBV20-1,TRBJ2-7,SASRPSGRDYEQY
TRBV7-9,TRBJ2-3,ASSFRGGRATDTQY
TRBV28,TRBJ2-2,ASTASLGAGELF